The text below deals with one T cell receptor (beta chain). CDR1 is GTSNPN and CDR2 is SVGIG in the germline V gene (reference sequence). Trimming pared 5 bases from V and 3 bases from J, leaving 11 bases between. CDR3 length equals 12 residues. In the authors' methods: Reference gene primer amplification gave estimated nucleated cell counts. The method was immunoSEQ multiplex PCR; TCRdb's version includes in-frame clones alone and lacks a portion of them. V, J and clone size reflect that table, while D and trimming were determined from the DNA. The table lists around 120,000 clones, over 70% of them singletons, with more than 25% in the top ten. The sample belongs to a study of blood T cell repertoires in COVID-19.

Input material: peripheral blood. V usage is TRBV30 and J usage is TRBJ2-7; D may be TRBD1 (6 bases). The source of this sequence is a woman between 65 and 79 years old with acute or convalescent COVID-19. This CDR3 reads CAWSKQGYEQYF. CDR3 sequence (DNA): TGTGCCTGGTCAAAACAGGGCTACGAGCAGTACTTC. The full variable domain, rest sourced from reference TRBV30 and TRBJ2-7, is SQTIHQWPATLVQPVGSPLSLECTVEGTSNPNLYWYRQAAGRGLQLLFYSVGIGQISSEVPQNLSASRPQDRQFILSSKKLLLSDSGFYLCAWSKQGYEQYFGPGTRLTVT.